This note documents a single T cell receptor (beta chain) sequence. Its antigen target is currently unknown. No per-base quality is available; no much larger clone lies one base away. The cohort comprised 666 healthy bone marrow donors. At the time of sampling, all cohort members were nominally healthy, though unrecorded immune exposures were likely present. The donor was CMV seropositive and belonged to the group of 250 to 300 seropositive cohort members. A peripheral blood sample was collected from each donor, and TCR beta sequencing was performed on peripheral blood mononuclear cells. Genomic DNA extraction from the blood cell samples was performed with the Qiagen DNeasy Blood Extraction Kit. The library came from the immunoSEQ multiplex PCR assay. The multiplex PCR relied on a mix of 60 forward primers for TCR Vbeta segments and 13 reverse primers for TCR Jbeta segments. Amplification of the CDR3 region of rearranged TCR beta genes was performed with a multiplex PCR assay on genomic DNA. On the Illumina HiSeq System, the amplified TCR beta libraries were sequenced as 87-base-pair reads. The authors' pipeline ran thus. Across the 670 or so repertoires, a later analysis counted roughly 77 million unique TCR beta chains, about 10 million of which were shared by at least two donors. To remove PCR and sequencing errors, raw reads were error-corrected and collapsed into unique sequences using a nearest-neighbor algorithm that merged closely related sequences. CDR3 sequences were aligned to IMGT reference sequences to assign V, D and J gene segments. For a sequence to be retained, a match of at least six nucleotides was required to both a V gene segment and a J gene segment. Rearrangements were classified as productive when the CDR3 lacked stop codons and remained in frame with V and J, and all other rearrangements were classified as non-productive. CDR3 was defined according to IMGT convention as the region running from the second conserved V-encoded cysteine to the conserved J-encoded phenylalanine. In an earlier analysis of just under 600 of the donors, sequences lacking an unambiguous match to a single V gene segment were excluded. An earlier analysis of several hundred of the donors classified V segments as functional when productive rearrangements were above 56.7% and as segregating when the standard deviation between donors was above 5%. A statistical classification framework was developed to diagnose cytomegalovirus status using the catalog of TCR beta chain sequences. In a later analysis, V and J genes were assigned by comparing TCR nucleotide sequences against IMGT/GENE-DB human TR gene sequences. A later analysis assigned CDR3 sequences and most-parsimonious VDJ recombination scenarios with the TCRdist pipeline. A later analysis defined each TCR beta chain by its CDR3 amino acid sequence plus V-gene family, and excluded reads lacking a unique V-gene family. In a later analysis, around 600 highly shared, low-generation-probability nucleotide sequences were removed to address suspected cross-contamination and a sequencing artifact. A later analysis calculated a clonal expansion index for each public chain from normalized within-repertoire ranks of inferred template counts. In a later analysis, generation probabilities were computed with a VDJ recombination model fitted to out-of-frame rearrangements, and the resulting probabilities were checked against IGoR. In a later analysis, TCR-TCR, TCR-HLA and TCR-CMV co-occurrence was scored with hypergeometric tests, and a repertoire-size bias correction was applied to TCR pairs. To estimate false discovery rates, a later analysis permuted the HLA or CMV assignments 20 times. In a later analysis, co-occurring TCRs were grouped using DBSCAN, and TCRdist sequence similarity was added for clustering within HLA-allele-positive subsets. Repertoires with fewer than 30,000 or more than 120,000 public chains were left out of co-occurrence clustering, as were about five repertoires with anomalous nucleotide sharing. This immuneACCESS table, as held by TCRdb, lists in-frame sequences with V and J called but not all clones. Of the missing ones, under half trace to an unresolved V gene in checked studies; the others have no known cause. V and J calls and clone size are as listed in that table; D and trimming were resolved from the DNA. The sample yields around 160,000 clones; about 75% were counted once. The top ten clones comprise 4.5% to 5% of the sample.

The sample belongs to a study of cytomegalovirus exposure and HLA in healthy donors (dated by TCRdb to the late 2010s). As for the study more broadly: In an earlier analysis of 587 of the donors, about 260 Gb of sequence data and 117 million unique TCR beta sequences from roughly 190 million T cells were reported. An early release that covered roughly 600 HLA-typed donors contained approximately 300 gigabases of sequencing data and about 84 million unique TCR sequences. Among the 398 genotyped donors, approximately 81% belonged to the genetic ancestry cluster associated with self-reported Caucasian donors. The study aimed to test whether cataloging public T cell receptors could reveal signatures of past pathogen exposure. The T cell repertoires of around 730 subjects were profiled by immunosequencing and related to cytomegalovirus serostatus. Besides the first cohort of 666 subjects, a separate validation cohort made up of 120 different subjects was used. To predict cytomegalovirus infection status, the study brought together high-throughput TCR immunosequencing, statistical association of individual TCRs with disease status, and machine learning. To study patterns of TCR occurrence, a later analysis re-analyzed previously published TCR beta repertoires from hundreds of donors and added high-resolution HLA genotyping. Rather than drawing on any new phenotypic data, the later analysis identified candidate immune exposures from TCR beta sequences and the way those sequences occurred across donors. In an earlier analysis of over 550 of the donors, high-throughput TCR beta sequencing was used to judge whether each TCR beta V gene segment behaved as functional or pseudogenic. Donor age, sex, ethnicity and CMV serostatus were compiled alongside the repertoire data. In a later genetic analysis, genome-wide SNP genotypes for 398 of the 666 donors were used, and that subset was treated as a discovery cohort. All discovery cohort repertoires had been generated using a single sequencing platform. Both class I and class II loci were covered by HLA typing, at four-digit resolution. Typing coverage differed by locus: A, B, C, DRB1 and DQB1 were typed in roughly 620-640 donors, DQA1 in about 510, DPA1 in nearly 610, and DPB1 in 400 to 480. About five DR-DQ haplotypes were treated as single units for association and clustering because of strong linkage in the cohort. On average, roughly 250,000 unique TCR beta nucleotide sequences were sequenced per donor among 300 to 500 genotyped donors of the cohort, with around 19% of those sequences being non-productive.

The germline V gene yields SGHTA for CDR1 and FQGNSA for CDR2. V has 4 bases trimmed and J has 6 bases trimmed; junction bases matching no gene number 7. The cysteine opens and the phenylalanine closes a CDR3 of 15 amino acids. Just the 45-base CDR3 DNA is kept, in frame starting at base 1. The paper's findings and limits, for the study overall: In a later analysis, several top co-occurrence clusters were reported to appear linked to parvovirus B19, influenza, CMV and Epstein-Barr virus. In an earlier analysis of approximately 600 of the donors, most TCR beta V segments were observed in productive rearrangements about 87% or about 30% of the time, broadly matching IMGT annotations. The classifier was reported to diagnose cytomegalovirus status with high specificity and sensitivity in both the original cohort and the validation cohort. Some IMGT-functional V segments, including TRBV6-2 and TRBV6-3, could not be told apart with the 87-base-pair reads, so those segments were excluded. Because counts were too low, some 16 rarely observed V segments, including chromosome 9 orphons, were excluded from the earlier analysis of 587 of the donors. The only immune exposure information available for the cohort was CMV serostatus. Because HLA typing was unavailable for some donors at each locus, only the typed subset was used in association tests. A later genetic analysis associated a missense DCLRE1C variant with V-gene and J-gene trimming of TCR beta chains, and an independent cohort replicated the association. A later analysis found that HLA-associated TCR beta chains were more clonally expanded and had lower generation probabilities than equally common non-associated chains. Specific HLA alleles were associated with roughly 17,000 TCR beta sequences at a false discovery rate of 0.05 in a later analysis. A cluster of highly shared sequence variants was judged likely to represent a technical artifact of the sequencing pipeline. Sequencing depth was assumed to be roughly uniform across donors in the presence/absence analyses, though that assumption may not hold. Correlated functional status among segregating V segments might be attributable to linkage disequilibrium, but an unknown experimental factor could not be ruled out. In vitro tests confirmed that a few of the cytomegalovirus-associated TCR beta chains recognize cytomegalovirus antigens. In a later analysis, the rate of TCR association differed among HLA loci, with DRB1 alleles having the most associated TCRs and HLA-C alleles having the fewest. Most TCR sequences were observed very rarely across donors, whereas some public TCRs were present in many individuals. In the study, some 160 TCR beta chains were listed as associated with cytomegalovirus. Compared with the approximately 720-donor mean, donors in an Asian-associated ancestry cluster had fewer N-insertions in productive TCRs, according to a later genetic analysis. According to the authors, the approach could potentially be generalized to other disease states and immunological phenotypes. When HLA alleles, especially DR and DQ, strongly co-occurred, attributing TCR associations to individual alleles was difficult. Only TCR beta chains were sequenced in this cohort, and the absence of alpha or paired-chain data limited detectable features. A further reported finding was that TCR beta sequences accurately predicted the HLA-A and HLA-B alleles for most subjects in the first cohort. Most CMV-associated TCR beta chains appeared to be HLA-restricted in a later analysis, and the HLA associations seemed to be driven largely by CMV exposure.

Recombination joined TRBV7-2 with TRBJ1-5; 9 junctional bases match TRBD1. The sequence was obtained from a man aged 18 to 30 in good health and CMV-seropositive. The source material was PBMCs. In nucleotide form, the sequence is TGTGCCAGCAGCTCCCCTGGGGGACAGGGTCAGCCCCAGCATTTT. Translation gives CASSSPGGQGQPQHF.